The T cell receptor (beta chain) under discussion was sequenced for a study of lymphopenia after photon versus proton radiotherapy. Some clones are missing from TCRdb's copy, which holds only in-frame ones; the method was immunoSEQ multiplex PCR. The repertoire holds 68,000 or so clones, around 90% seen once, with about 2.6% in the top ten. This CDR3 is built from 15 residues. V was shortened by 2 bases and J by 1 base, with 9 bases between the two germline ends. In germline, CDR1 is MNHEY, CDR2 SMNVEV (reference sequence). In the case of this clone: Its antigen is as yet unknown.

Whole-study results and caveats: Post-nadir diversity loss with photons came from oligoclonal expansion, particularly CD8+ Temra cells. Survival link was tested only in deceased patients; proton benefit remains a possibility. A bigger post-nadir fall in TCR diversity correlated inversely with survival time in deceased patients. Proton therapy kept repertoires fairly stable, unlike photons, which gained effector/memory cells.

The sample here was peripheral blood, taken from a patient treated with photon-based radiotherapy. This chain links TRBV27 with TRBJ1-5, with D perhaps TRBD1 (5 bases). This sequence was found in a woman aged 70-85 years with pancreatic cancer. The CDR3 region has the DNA TGTGCCAGCAGTTTACAGGGACTCAGCAATCAGCCCCAGCATTTT. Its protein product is CASSLQGLSNQPQHF.